Here is one T cell receptor beta chain with its context. Its target is unknown. Primers for the PCR totalled 60 Vbeta and 13 Jbeta. The table came from immunoSEQ multiplex PCR; TCRdb's copy has only in-frame clones and leaves some out. This repertoire shows approximately 170,000 clones, around 68% found once; its top ten account for less than 3.5%. This specimen belongs to a study of cytomegalovirus exposure and HLA in healthy donors. Study observations and caveats: Altogether, 150 or so TCR beta chains were recorded as cytomegalovirus-associated. The productive fraction for most TCR beta V segments was about 87% or about 30% in an earlier analysis. Presence/absence analyses rested on an assumption that sequencing depth was roughly uniform across donors.

The V gene's germline CDR1 is SGDLS and CDR2 YYNGEE. This CDR3 contains 15 residues. The V segment lost 3 bases and the J segment 4 bases; nucleotides outside the gene matches: 6. The gene calls are TRBV9 and TRBJ2-3, with 9 bases aligning to TRBD1. The receptor was isolated from a woman between 40 and 55 years old in good health and CMV-seropositive. The material sequenced was PBMCs. The CDR3 sequence: CASSERGQGSDTQYF. For the CDR3, the DNA is TGTGCCAGCAGCGAAAGGGGACAGGGTTCAGATACGCAGTATTTT.